This TCR beta chain appears in the sequencing data of a study of OX40 agonist ivuxolimab in advanced cancers. On the study more broadly: All patients had ivuxolimab intravenously every 2 weeks at 0.01 to 10 mg/kg.

Generated by immunoSEQ multiplex PCR, the TCRdb table keeps only in-frame clones and is missing some. The sample holds about 88,000 clones, about 85% seen once. Patients who had autoimmune disease history or got systemic immunosuppression were left out. As concerns this clone: Its antigen is unknown.

Germline CDR1 and CDR2: KGHSH and LQKENI. With 4 bases removed from V and 0 bases from J, the gap between germline ends came to 12 bases. The CDR3 consists of 15 residues. General study findings and limits: Low normalized T-cell clonal expansion also characterized some of the nonresponders. No antigen was identified for the clonally expanded peripheral T cells.

The TCR originated in an adult with an advanced solid tumor such as melanoma, head and neck, liver or kidney cancer. Sequences were derived from CD4+ or CD8+ T cells sorted from blood, sampled in a trial of the OX40 agonist ivuxolimab. The chain recombines TRBV18 with TRBJ1-1; TRBD1 might be the D (6 bases). CDR3 sequence reads: CASSLATGMNTEAFF. The CDR3 DNA reads TGTGCCAGCTCACTAGCTACAGGGATGAACACTGAAGCTTTCTTT. Filled out from reference TRBV18 and TRBJ1-1, the complete variable domain reads NAGVMQNPRHLVRRRGQEARLRCSPMKGHSHVYWYRQLPEEGLKFMVYLQKENIIDESGMPKERFSAEFPKEGPSILRIQQVVRGDSAAYFCASSLATGMNTEAFFGQGTRLTVV.